This TCR beta chain was sequenced during a study of cytomegalovirus exposure and HLA in healthy donors. PCR was performed using 60 Vbeta and 13 Jbeta primers. The method was immunoSEQ multiplex PCR; TCRdb's version includes in-frame clones alone and lacks a portion of them. The sample shows 200,000 to 250,000 clones, approximately 90% of them seen only once. Germline CDR1 reads SEHNR; CDR2 reads FQNEAQ (reference sequence). The CDR3 runs 16 residues. The V end was cut by 1 base, the J end by 3 bases, with 13 bases between. The clonotype was recovered from a woman younger than 35 in good health and CMV-seronegative. The sequencing input was PBMCs. V is TRBV7-9 and J is TRBJ2-1, with D perhaps TRBD2 (5 bases). The CDR3 coding sequence is TGTGCCAGCAGCTTAGGGGCGGGCCCCTACTACAATGAGCAGTTCTTC. Protein: CASSLGAGPYYNEQFF.